This TCR beta chain is drawn from a study of T cell responses to AZD1222 COVID-19 vaccine. Findings and limits, study-wide: Without day 14 samples, only post-peak T cell repertoires were studied. The sample set comprised mostly white British donors with more females, and clonal diversity was possibly underestimated. Vaccine-associated CD4 TCRs spanned spike, dominant at 160-218 and 743-854. With two AZD1222 doses given, Spike-specific TCR breadth and depth both rose.

Worth noting for this clone: Its antigen remains unidentified.

This table comes from immunoSEQ multiplex PCR, and its TCRdb copy is limited to in-frame clones, with some not included. The sample lists 65,000 to 85,000 clones; approximately 85% were seen once. Germline assignment: CDR1 SGHDT and CDR2 YYEEEE. V lost 6 bases to trimming and J lost 5 bases, with 29 bases between them. The CDR3 loop spans 18 amino acids. This TCR came from an adult who received the AZD1222 COVID-19 vaccine. Sequenced here: peripheral blood, sampled 28 days after the second AZD1222 dose. This chain joins TRBV5-6 and TRBJ2-5, with a possible D match to TRBD1 (5 bases). The CDR3 DNA sequence: TGTGCCAGCACCAACCTCGAAAGGGGTTTTTCTGAAAAGGAGACCCAGTACTTC. It translates to CASTNLERGFSEKETQYF.